Below are 23 T cell receptor beta chains sequenced from a single sample in a study of beta chain features in type 1 diabetes. Expressed TCRB transcripts were sequenced because the isolated RNA had all been reverse transcribed beforehand. Repertoires were generated with immunoSEQ multiplex PCR, while TCRdb's copy carries only in-frame clones and drops some. The sample yields about 140,000 clones, around a tenth seen once. Sample: central memory CD4+ T cells from blood. The receptors derive from a middle-aged woman in good health.

This clone was detected only a few times. The V and J genes are TRBV10-3 and TRBJ2-1, with D possibly matching TRBD1 (5 bases). Trimming removed 10 bases at V and 3 bases at J, with 13 bases between. This CDR3 contains 13 residues. The germline V gene has CDR1 ENHRY and CDR2 SYGVKD. CDR3 in amino acids: CASSWGGYNEQFF. The CDR3 region has the DNA TGTGCCAGCAGCTGGGGCGGCTACAATGAGCAGTTCTTC.

This clone was seen a few times. The rearrangement links TRBV7-9 to TRBJ1-5; possible D gene TRBD1, 6 bases. CDR3 size: 17 residues. Germline values: CDR1 SEHNR, CDR2 FQNEAQ (reference sequence). V was cut by 1 base and J by 2 bases, with 15 bases left in between. The CDR3 DNA follows: TGTGCCAGCAGCTTAGAGGGCGGGGGGCTTGGCAATCAGCCCCAGCATTTT. It is translated as CASSLEGGGLGNQPQHF. The entire variable domain, with the rest obtained from reference TRBV7-9 and TRBJ1-5, is as follows: DTGVSQNPRHKITKRGQNVTFRCDPISEHNRLYWYRQTLGQGPEFLTYFQNEAQLEKSRLLSDRFSAERPKGSFSTLEIQRTEQGDSAMYLCASSLEGGGLGNQPQHFGDGTRLSIL.

J is TRBJ2-7 and V is TRBV9; 11 nucleotides line up with TRBD1. The CDR3 is 15 amino acids. V was clipped by 1 base and J by 2 bases; unmatched bases: 2. CDR1 and CDR2 (germline): SGDLS, YYNGEE. The chain's CDR3 is CASSVLGQGAYEQYF. As DNA, the CDR3 is TGTGCCAGCAGCGTATTGGGACAGGGGGCCTACGAGCAGTACTTC. Variable domain in full (rest from reference TRBV9 and TRBJ2-7): DSGVTQTPKHLITATGQRVTLRCSPRSGDLSVYWYQQSLDQGLQFLIQYYNGEERAKGNILERFSAQQFPDLHSELNLSSLELGDSALYFCASSVLGQGAYEQYFGPGTRLTVT.

The chain is built from TRBV7-9 and TRBJ2-2; the match to TRBD2 covers 14 bases. The germline gives CDR1 SEHNR, CDR2 FQNEAQ (reference sequence). This CDR3 comprises 18 residues. V lost 5 bases and J lost 1; bases outside the gene matches: 6. CDR3 amino acids: CASSRSGTSGGNTGELFF. The CDR3 DNA reads TGTGCCAGCAGCCGATCGGGGACTAGCGGGGGGAACACCGGGGAGCTGTTTTTT.

This clone has more than one count but fewer than ten. The chain links TRBV14 to TRBJ2-5, with no clear D. CDR3 length: 14 amino acids. V lost 3 bases to trimming and J lost 5 bases, with 13 bases between them. In germline, CDR1 is SGHDN, CDR2 FVKESK. The CDR3 DNA sequence: TGTGCCAGCAGCCAGGCGGCACCATGGGAGACCCAGTACTTC. Its translation is CASSQAAPWETQYF.

This chain links TRBV18 with TRBJ2-7; D perhaps matches TRBD2 (6 bases). The CDR3 consists of 13 residues. CDR1 is KGHSH and CDR2 is LQKENI in the germline V gene. V lost 2 bases to trimming and J lost 6 bases, with 11 bases between them. CDR3 DNA: TGTGCCAGCTCACCAAAGGAGGGAAGCGAGCAGTACTTC. It yields the protein CASSPKEGSEQYF.

The chain recombines TRBV6-1 with TRBJ2-3; D may be TRBD1 (5 bases). The CDR3 has 12 residues. Germline lookup yields CDR1 MNHNS and CDR2 SASEGT. V lost 0 bases and J lost 11, with 9 bases in between. The CDR3 DNA sequence: TGTGCCAGCAGTGAAGCCAGGGTGGGGCAGTATTTT. Its protein is CASSEARVGQYF.

In this sample, this clone turned up a few times. The chain carries TRBV5-4 and TRBJ2-5, with 7 bases that match TRBD2. With V trimmed by 5 bases and J by 2 bases, 3 bases remained unmatched. Germline V gene sequence: CDR1 SGHNT, CDR2 YYREEE (reference sequence). The CDR3 runs 13 residues. The CDR3 reads CASSRDYQETQYF. CDR3 nucleotide sequence: TGTGCCAGCAGTCGGGACTATCAAGAGACCCAGTACTTC.

This chain joins TRBV18 and TRBJ2-7; 8 nucleotides match TRBD1. Germline V gives CDR1 KGHSH, CDR2 LQKENI. The CDR3 covers 14 residues. V was clipped by 2 bases and J by 3 bases; unmatched bases: 3. The chain's CDR3 is CASSPGRGHYEQYF. CDR3 bases: TGTGCCAGCTCACCAGGCAGGGGGCACTACGAGCAGTACTTC.

Notes on this clone: Other DNA sequences in the same sample also yield this CDR3. The rearrangement uses TRBV7-2 and TRBJ1-2; TRBD1 matches at 9 bases. The CDR3 is made up of 13 amino acids. V shed 4 bases, J shed 4 bases, and the junction held 1 base outside the gene matches. Germline loops: CDR1 SGHTA, CDR2 FQGNSA. The CDR3 is CASSSGQGYGYTF. CDR3 sequence (DNA): TGTGCCAGCAGCTCGGGACAGGGCTATGGCTACACCTTC.

This clone turned up a few times. The rearrangement links TRBV7-5 to TRBJ2-5; TRBD2 is the table's D call, not checked against the DNA. TRBV7-5 is assigned pseudogene status. The length of the CDR3 is 19 residues. This chain's CDR3 is CVRSPESKQEGLAVETQYF. The CDR3 nucleotides read TGTGTCAGAAGCCCAGAAAGTAAGCAAGAGGGACTAGCGGTGGAGACCCAGTACTTC.

This clone was observed a few times. The chain combines TRBV7-2 with TRBJ2-5; a possible D gene is TRBD1 (5 bases). This CDR3 has 15 residues. Germline V gene sequence: CDR1 SGHTA, CDR2 FQGNSA. The germline V and J ends were trimmed by 5 bases and 3 bases, with 16 bases remaining between them. The CDR3 loop is CASSPWTSQKETQYF. Written as DNA, the CDR3 is TGTGCCAGCAGCCCATGGACAAGCCAAAAAGAGACCCAGTACTTC.

This clone has only a few counts. The chain carries TRBV5-4 and TRBJ1-5; perhaps TRBD1 as D (6 bases). V lost 3 bases to trimming and J lost 7 bases, with 14 bases between them. The CDR3 runs 14 residues. CDR1 and CDR2 (germline): SGHNT, YYREEE (reference sequence). CDR3 DNA: TGTGCCAGCAGCTGGGGGGGGGCCGGCCAGCCCCAGCATTTT. It is translated as CASSWGGAGQPQHF.

This clone appeared many times. The V gene is TRBV6-5, the J gene TRBJ2-2, with TRBD1 matching over 12 bases. The CDR3 is 13 amino acids. The V gene's germline CDR1 is MNHEY and CDR2 SVGAGI. The J segment lost 6 bases and the V segment lost 8 bases, leaving 1 base of the junction unmatched. The CDR3 region has the DNA TGTGCCAGCGGGACAGGGGGCCCCGGGGAGCTGTTTTTT. It translates to CASGTGGPGELFF.

Many counts were recorded for this clone. The chain links TRBV13 to TRBJ2-3; 9 bases align to TRBD1. CDR3 length equals 15 residues. From germline, CDR1 is PRHDT and CDR2 FYEKMQ (reference sequence). With V trimmed by 5 bases and J by 1 base, 4 bases remained unmatched. The CDR3 DNA reads TGTGCCAGCAGCGCTCGGACAGGGGGCACAGATACGCAGTATTTT. Protein: CASSARTGGTDTQYF.

The chain combines TRBV6-5 with TRBJ1-6, with D possibly being TRBD1 (5 bases). V was trimmed by 6 bases and J by 11 bases, leaving 20 bases between them. Germline V gives CDR1 MNHEY, CDR2 SVGAGI. The CDR3 contains 15 residues. CDR3 bases: TGTGCCAGCAGGCCCCCGGGGGTAGCTTCGACACCCCTCCACTTT. This codes for CASRPPGVASTPLHF.

The V gene is TRBV15, the J gene TRBJ2-7, with a weak D call TRBD2 (6 bases). The CDR3 length is 19 residues. The germline V gene has CDR1 LNHNV and CDR2 YYDKDF (reference sequence). V lost 1 base to trimming and J lost 2 bases, with 24 bases between them. As DNA, the CDR3 is TGTGCCACCAGCAGAGGTGGGGCAGGAGCCCCGGGGGTTGCCTACGAGCAGTACTTC. This codes for CATSRGGAGAPGVAYEQYF.

Many counts were recorded for this clone. This chain uses TRBV7-9 with TRBJ1-5; D not resolved. V was pared by 0 bases and J by 8 bases, with 8 bases between. Germline CDR1 reads SEHNR; CDR2 reads FQNEAQ (reference sequence). This CDR3 spans 13 amino acids. This CDR3 reads CASSLAEAKPQHF. In DNA form, the CDR3 reads TGTGCCAGCAGCTTAGCGGAGGCGAAGCCCCAGCATTTT.

The sample holds a few counts of this clone. The CDR3 DNA follows: TGTGCCAGCAGCCTCCGTGAGGGCCAAGAGACCCAGTACTTC. Its protein product is CASSLREGQETQYF. V is TRBV5-6 and J is TRBJ2-5; maybe TRBD2 (5 bases). V lost 4 bases to trimming and J lost 1 base, with 11 bases between them. Germline lookup yields CDR1 SGHDT and CDR2 YYEEEE. The CDR3 length is 14 residues.

This rearrangement joins TRBV2 to TRBJ2-5; 11 bases match TRBD2. The germline gives CDR1 SNHLY, CDR2 FYNNEI. The CDR3 contains 13 residues. V dropped 6 bases and J dropped 4; count of bases not matched to a gene: 1. CDR3: CASRGLAGETQYF. The CDR3 region has the DNA TGTGCCAGCAGAGGACTAGCGGGAGAGACCCAGTACTTC.

This clone was picked up a small number of times. The rearrangement joins TRBV4-1 to TRBJ1-3, with a tentative D call TRBD1 (5 bases). The germline CDR1 and CDR2 sequences are MGHRA and YSYEKL. This CDR3 has 22 amino acids. Between the trimmed V and J ends, which lost 0 bases and 0 bases, there was a span of 27 bases. The CDR3 here is CASSQDSVWGRAASNSGNTIYF. The CDR3 nucleotides are TGCGCCAGCAGCCAAGACTCGGTATGGGGCCGAGCTGCTTCAAACTCTGGAAACACCATATATTTT.

This clone appeared a few times. This rearrangement joins TRBV14 to TRBJ2-5, with TRBD2 matching 7 bases. Germline values: CDR1 SGHDN, CDR2 FVKESK. J was trimmed by 1 base and V by 4 bases; bases with no gene match: 0. The CDR3 length is 13 residues. In nucleotides, the CDR3 is TGTGCCAGCAGCCGCGGGGGCCAAGAGACCCAGTACTTC. Its protein is CASSRGGQETQYF.

Only a few counts were recorded for this clone. The genes are TRBV7-8 and TRBJ2-2, with a weak D call TRBD2 (5 bases). The germline V gene encodes CDR1 SGHVS and CDR2 FQNEAQ. Between the trimmed V and J ends, which lost 5 bases and 7 bases, there was a span of 17 bases. This CDR3 is 15 amino acids long. CDR3 protein: CASSPRAGDVGELFF. CDR3 bases: TGTGCCAGCAGCCCCCGAGCCGGGGATGTCGGGGAGCTGTTTTTT.